This TCR beta chain was profiled in a study of T cells in Graves' hyperthyroidism and ophthalmopathy. The investigators amplified TCR beta CDR3 regions from RNA transcripts. HTBI primers drove first-round RT-PCR of the TCR CDR3. Each CDR3 protein is one row after TCRdb ran MiXCR on the multiplex PCR reads. The sample has over 300,000 distinct CDR3 sequences, around 13% seen once. Pregnant or lactating patients were excluded, as were those with uncontrolled infection or other autoimmune disease. The CDR3 runs 13 residues. Per germline, CDR1 WNHNN and CDR2 SYGVQD (reference sequence). The V gene lost 2 bases and the J gene lost 11 bases, with 14 bases spanning the gap. This clonotype was recorded at least ten times. The antigen is unknown. Study-wide findings and caveats: Most clonotypes that expanded in the thyroid above 0.001 also showed up in blood.

The sequencing sample was made of blood. The chain has TRBV10-1 and TRBJ2-3; D is undetermined. This receptor was identified in a woman in her sixties or seventies with Graves' hyperthyroidism. In DNA form, the CDR3 reads TGCGCCAGCAGTGAGAGTGTGGGATACGGGCAGTATTTT. Protein sequence: CASSESVGYGQYF.